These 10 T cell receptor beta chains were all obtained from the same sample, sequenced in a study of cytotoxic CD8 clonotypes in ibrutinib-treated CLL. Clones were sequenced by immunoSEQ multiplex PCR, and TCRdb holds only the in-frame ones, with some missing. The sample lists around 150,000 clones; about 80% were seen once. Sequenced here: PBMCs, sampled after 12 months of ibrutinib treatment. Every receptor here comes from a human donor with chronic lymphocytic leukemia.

CDR3 region: CASSPLTGNQETQYF. CDR3 sequence (DNA): TGTGCCAGCAGTCCGCTAACCGGGAACCAAGAGACCCAGTACTTC. The rearrangement joins TRBV28 to TRBJ2-5; D possibly corresponds to TRBD2 (5 bases). Per the germline V gene, CDR1 is MDHEN and CDR2 is SYDVKM. The CDR3 runs to 15 residues. V lost 5 bases and J 0 bases, leaving 13 bases between the germline ends.

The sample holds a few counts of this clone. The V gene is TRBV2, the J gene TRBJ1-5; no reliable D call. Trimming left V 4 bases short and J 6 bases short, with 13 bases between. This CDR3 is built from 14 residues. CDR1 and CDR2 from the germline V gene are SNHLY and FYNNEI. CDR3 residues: CASSAGELAQPQHF. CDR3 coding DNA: TGTGCCAGCAGTGCCGGGGAACTGGCTCAGCCCCAGCATTTT.

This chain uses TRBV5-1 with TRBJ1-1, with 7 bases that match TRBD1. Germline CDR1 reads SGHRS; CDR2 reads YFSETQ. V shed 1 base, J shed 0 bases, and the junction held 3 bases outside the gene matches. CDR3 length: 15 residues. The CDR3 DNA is TGCGCCAGCAGCTTGACGGGACAGTTGAACACTGAAGCTTTCTTT. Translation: CASSLTGQLNTEAFF.

This chain's CDR3 is CASSLARGLSTDTQYF. CDR3 DNA: TGCGCCAGCAGCTTGGCCAGAGGACTTTCCACAGATACGCAGTATTTT. The chain is built from TRBV5-1 and TRBJ2-3, with D possibly matching TRBD2 (5 bases). Trimming left V 0 bases short and J 2 bases short, with 13 bases between. The CDR3 length is 16 residues. Germline V CDR1 and CDR2: SGHRS, YFSETQ.

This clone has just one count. CDR3 nucleotides: TGTGCAAGTCGCTTAGGGGTTACTCCAACTCGAGGGACAGATACGCAGTATTTT. It yields the protein CASRLGVTPTRGTDTQYF. The V call is TRBV12-2, the J call TRBJ2-3; the table calls TRBD2, which could not be checked here. TRBV12-2 represents a pseudogene. The CDR3 has 18 amino acids.

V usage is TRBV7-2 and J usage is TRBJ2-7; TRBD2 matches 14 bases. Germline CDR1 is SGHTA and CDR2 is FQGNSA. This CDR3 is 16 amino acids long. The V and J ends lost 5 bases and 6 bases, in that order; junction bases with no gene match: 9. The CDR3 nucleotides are TGTGCCAGCAGCCTCCGGACTAGCGGGGGGTTGGGCGAGCAGTACTTC. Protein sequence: CASSLRTSGGLGEQYF.

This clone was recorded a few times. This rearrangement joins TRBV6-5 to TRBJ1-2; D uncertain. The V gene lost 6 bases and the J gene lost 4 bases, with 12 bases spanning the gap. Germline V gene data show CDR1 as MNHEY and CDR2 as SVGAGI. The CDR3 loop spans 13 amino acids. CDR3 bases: TGTGCCAGCAGCCGCTCGGGGAGCTATGGCTACACCTTC. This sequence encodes CASSRSGSYGYTF.

CDR3 sequence reads: CASRTRQEGSPLHF. In DNA, the CDR3 is TGTGCCAGCAGGACAAGACAGGAAGGTTCACCCCTCCACTTT. The chain recombines TRBV28 with TRBJ1-6; possible D gene TRBD1, 6 bases. Looked up from germline, CDR1 is MDHEN and CDR2 is SYDVKM. The germline V and J ends were trimmed by 6 bases and 9 bases, with 15 bases remaining between them. The CDR3 is 14 amino acids.

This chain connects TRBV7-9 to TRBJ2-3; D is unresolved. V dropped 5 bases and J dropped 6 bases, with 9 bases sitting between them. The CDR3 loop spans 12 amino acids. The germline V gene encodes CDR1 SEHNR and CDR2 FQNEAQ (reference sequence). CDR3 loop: CASSHNLDTQYF. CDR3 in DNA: TGTGCCAGCAGCCACAACCTCGATACGCAGTATTTT.

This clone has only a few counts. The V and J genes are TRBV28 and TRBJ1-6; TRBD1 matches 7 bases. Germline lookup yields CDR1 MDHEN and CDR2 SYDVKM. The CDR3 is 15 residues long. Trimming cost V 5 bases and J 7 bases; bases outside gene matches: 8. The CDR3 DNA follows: TGTGCCAGCAGTCCATGGGACAGAGCAAATTCACCCCTCCACTTT. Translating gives CASSPWDRANSPLHF.